This section outlines one T cell receptor (beta chain) sequence together with its context. There is no known antigen for this receptor. No qualities accompany the bases; no much larger clone lies one base away. This entry belongs to a study of long-term antiretroviral therapy in people with HIV (dated 2022 in TCRdb). Broadly, across the study: The earliest samples were collected about a decade before the 2015 WHO recommendation for immediate ART, when ART was typically delayed until CD4 counts fell. Whether ART initiation and durable HIV suppression were associated with changes in peripheral blood TRB repertoire composition and diversity was tested in a retrospective serial study. A total of 150 to 200 cryopreserved PBMC samples were contributed to the cohort by 30 adults with confirmed HIV infection, with samples collected serially over a mean of approximately six years (range 1-12). Among the 30 or so participants with HIV, fewer than twelve were female. No cross-contamination during QIAcube processing turned up in test extractions that ran a monoclonal T-cell line alongside around 34 polyclonal samples. Findings and caveats that apply to the study as a whole: Unsorted PBMC were profiled instead of sorted CD4+ and CD8+ T cells because pre-ART samples had limited cell numbers. Inferences about post-ART repertoire changes are limited because no data were available on ART adherence, viral resistance or therapy changes. Owing to limited PBMC availability, only the TCR beta chain was sequenced, without alpha chain pairing. At every time point, the repertoire was dominated by expanded TRB clones first identified before ART initiation, although this dominance fluctuated and, in many PLHIV, declined after ART. ART initiation was associated with a significant increase in TRB diversity, but diversity stayed significantly below transplant donor controls even after long-term ART. The samples span the years 2004 to 2017, and the ART regimens used at that time may not be as effective as current regimens. CDR3 length ranges in HIV repertoires were narrower than in controls, and network structure suggested an antigen-experienced repertoire with only a slight naive shift after ART.

Participants were included only if at least one PBMC sample before ART initiation and at least two post-ART samples were available. All participants with HIV were treated in the United States of America. Before DNA extraction, cryopreserved samples of about 0.95-10 million PBMC were thawed and washed. At the time of the earliest PBMC sample for each participant with HIV, ages ranged from about 23 to 60 years. PBMC samples were contributed by each participant from 1-4 timepoints before ART initiation and 2-8 timepoints after ART initiation, with a median of 7 samples. Serial HIV viral load, CD4+ T-cell count, ART history and demographic data were obtained for every participant. Genomic DNA was extracted from unsorted PBMC with a Qiagen kit on a QIAcube, processed in batches of 12 samples. The junction shows trimming of 7 bases on V and 0 bases on J, plus 13 bases between the germline ends. From the cysteine through the phenylalanine, the CDR3 covers 15 amino acids. Just the 45-base CDR3 DNA is kept, in frame starting at base 1. CDR1 and CDR2 (MNHNY, SVGAGI) derive from the germline V gene (reference sequence).

The immunoSEQ hsTCRB v3.0 assay was used at survey level resolution to sequence the TRB variable region. The target sequencing depth for TRB was about 40,000-50,000 T-cell genomes per sample. Pooled TRB libraries were sequenced on an Illumina MiSeq with a v3 150-cycle kit. As for the authors' bioinformatics: Repertoire analysis ran in R within a reproducible Nextflow workflow covering QC, data transformation and analysis. Custom analyses were implemented in LymphoSeq2, an R package for AIRR-Seq data exploration. After excluding a handful of samples that yielded fewer than 5000 total TRB sequences, 188 HIV repertoires remained for analysis. Among the 188 retained HIV repertoires, 59 were collected before ART initiation and approximately 130 were collected after ART initiation. Repertoires were downsampled to 5000 TRB nucleotide sequences, with summary statistics averaged over 100 downsampling iterations. Only TRB sequences with CDR3 regions of at least seven amino acids were retained for analysis. A Shannon entropy-derived clonality score and the Gini coefficient were used to measure diversity. Repertoire networks linked the top 5000 CDR3 amino acid sequences whenever two sequences differed by an edit distance of one. For TRB CDR3 amino acid sequences, GLIPH2 was used to predict antigen specificity groups and MHC restriction. CDR3 amino acid sequences were matched against VDJdb and McPAS-TCR to flag known CMV, EBV, HIV or tissue antigen associations. Pre-ART, post-ART and control groups were compared with Wilcoxon signed-rank tests and Holm-Bonferroni correction. The table comes from immuneACCESS by way of TCRdb, which keeps in-frame sequences with V and J called. Part of the clones is missing from these tables; in studies checked, under half for an unresolved V gene and the rest for unknown reasons. V and J calls plus clone size are reproduced from that table; the DNA served to infer D and trimming. This sample holds about 20,000 clones; around 80% were observed only once. The ten largest clones represent approximately 15% of the sample.

The rearrangement combines TRBV6-6 with TRBJ1-3; the D gene cannot be named for sure. The source of this sequence is a woman between 25 and 40 years old with HIV. Sequenced material: unsorted PBMCs, taken 2.9 years after starting antiretroviral therapy. The nucleotide sequence is given as TGTGCCAGCACCCCACGCGGGAACTCTGGAAACACCATATATTTT. It translates as CASTPRGNSGNTIYF.